The text below deals with one T cell receptor beta chain. Treatment in this sample: about 20 received Ad26.COV2.S at low or high dose, single or two shots; roughly five received placebo; per-sample allocation not given. All samples were drawn on day 63, counting from the first vaccine or placebo injection. Germline CDR1 is KGHSH and CDR2 is LQKENI. The CDR3 totals 15 residues. V lost 1 base, J lost 9 bases, and 9 bases stayed unmatched. The assay was immunoSEQ multiplex PCR, and TCRdb's table has in-frame clones only and misses some. The sample yields about 350,000 clones, 88% seen once. This entry is derived from a study of Ad26.COV2.S vaccination and SARS-CoV-2 variants. About the research overall: Into the muscle, Ad26.COV2.S was dosed once or twice, 56 days apart.

The input for sequencing was peripheral blood, taken in a trial of Ad26.COV2.S vaccine versus placebo. This TCR was recovered from a person aged 18-65 years who received the Ad26.COV2.S COVID-19 vaccine or a placebo. V usage is TRBV18 and J usage is TRBJ2-1; 7 bases agree with TRBD2. The CDR3, as DNA: TGTGCCAGCTCACCACTAGGCGCGGGAGAGGGTGAGCAGTTCTTC. This translates into CASSPLGAGEGEQFF.